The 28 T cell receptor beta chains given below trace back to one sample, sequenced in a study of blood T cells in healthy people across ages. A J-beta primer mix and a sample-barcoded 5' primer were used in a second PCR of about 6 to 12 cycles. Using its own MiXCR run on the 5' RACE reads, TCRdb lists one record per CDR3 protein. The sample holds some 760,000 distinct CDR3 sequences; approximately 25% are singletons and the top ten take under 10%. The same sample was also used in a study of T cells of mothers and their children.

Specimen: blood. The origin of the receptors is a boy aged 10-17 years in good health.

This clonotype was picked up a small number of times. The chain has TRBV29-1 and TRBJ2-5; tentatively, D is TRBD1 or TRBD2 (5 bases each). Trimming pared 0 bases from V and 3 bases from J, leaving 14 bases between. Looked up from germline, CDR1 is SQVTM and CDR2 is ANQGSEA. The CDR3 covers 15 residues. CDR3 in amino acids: CSVEDPRVGEETQYF. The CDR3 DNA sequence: TGCAGCGTTGAAGACCCCAGGGTGGGAGAAGAGACCCAGTACTTC.

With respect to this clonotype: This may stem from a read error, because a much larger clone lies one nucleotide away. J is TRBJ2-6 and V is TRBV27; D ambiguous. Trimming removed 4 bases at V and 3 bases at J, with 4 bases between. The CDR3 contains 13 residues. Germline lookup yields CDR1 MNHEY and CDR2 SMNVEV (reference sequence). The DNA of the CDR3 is TGTGCCAGCAGTTCGGGTGGGGCCAACGTCCTGACTTTC. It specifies CASSSGGANVLTF.

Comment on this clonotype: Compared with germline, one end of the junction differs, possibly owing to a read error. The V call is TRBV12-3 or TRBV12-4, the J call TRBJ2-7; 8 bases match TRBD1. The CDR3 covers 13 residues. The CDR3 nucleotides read TGTGCCAGCACCGGGACAGGAGGGTACGAGCAGCACTTC. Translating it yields CASTGTGGYEQHF.

CDR3 residues: CASSFEGGGYTF. Written as DNA, the CDR3 is TGCGCCAGCAGCTTCGAGGGAGGAGGCTACACCTTC. J is TRBJ1-2 and V is TRBV5-1; D call uncertain. Trimming shortened V by 2 bases and J by 8 bases, and 10 bases separated the two germline ends. CDR1 is SGHRS, CDR2 YFSETQ, per germline. The CDR3 covers 12 residues.

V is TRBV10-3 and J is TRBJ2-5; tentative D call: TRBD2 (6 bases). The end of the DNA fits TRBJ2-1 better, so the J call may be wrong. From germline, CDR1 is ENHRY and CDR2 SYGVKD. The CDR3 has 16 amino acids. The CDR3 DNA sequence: TGTGCCATCAATCCAGGGACTTTCCGCTCCTACAATGAGCAGTTCTTC. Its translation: CAINPGTFRSYNEQFF.

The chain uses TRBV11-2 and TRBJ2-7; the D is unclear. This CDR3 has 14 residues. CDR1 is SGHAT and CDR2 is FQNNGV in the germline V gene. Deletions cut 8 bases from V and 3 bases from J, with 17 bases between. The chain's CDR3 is CASSTVVSNYEQYF. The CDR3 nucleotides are TGTGCCAGCTCCACGGTAGTTTCTAACTACGAGCAGTACTTC.

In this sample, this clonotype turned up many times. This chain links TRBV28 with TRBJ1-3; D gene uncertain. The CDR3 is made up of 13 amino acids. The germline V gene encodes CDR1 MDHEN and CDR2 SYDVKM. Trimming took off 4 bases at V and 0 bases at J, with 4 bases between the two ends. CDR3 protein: CASSYSSGNTIYF. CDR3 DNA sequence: TGTGCCAGCAGTTACAGCTCTGGAAACACCATATATTTT.

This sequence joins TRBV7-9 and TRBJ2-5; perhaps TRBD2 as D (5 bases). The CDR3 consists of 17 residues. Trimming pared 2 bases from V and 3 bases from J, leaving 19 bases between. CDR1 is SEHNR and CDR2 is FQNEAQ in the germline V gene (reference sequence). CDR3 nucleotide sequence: TGTGCCAGCAGCTTACCCCGGGAAACTATAGCCAAAGAGACCCAGTACTTC. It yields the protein CASSLPRETIAKETQYF.

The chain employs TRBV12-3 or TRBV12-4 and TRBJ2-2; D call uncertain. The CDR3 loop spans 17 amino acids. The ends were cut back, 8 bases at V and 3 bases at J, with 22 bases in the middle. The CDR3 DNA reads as TGTGCCAGCCAACAGTTTCTTCTGGGCAGCCACACCGGGGAGCTGTTTTTT. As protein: CASQQFLLGSHTGELFF.

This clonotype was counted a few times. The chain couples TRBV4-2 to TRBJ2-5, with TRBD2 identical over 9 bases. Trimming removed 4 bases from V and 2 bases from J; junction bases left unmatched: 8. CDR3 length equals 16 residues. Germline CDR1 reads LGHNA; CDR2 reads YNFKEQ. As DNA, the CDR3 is TGTGCCAGCAGCCGAGGTCTAGCGGGAAAGCAAGAGACCCAGTACTTC. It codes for CASSRGLAGKQETQYF.

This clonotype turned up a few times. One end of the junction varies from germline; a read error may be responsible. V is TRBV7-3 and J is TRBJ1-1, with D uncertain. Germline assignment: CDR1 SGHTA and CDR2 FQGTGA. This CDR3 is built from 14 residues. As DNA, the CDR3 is TGTACCAGCAGCTTACACACCTCAGGCGCTGAAGCTTTCTTT. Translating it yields CTSSLHTSGAEAFF.

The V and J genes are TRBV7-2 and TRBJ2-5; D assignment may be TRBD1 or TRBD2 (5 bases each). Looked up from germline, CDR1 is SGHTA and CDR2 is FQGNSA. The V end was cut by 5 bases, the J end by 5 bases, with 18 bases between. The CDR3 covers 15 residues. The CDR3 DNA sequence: TGTGCCAGCAGCCCCGAGGGGAACCGGCCGGAGACCCAGTACTTC. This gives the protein CASSPEGNRPETQYF.

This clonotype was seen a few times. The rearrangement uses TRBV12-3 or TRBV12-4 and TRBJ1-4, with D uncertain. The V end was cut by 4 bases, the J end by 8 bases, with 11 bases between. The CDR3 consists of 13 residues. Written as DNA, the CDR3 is TGTGCCAGCAGTTCCGGCCTGGAGGAAAAACTGTTTTTT. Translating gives CASSSGLEEKLFF.

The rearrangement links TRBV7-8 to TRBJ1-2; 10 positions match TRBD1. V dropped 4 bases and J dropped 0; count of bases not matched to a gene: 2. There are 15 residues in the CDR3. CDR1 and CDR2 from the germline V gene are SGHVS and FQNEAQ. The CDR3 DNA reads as TGTGCCAGCAGCTGGGGGACAGGGGCTAACTATGGCTACACCTTC. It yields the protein CASSWGTGANYGYTF. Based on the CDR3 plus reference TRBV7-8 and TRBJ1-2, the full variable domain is GAGVSQSPRYKVAKRGQDVALRCDPISGHVSLFWYQQALGQGPEFLTYFQNEAQLDKSGLPSDRFFAERPEGSVSTLKIQRTQQEDSAVYLCASSWGTGANYGYTFGSGTRLTVV.

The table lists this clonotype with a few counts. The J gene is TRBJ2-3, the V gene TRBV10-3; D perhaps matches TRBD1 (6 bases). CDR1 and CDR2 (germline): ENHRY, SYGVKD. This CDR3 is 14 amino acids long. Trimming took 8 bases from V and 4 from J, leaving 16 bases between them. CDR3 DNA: TGTGCCATCGGTGCAGGGGTCAGTTCAGATACGCAGTATTTT. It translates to CAIGAGVSSDTQYF.

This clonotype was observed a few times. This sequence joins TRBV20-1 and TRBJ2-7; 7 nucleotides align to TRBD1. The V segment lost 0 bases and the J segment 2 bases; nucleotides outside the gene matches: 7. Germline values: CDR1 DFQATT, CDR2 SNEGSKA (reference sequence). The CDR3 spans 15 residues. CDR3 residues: CSARDLGTEPYEQYF. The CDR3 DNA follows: TGCAGTGCTAGAGATTTAGGGACAGAACCCTACGAGCAGTACTTC.

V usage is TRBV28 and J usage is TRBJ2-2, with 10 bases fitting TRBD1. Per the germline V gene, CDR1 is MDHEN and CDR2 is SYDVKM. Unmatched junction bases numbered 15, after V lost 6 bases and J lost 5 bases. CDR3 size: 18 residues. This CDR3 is CASSSLDRGRSWTGELFF. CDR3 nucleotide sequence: TGTGCCAGCAGCTCCCTAGACAGGGGGCGGTCGTGGACCGGGGAGCTGTTTTTT.

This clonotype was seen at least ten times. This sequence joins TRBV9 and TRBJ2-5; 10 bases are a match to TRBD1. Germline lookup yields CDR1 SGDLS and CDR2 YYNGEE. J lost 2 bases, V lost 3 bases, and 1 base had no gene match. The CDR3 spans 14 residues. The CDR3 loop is CASSAGQGQETQYF. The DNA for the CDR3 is TGTGCCAGCAGCGCGGGACAGGGGCAAGAGACCCAGTACTTC.

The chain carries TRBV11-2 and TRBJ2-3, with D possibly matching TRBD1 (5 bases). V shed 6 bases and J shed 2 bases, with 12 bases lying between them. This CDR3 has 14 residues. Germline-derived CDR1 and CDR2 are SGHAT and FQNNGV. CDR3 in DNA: TGTGCCAGCAGTCCGACAGCCTACACAGATACGCAGTATTTT. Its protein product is CASSPTAYTDTQYF.

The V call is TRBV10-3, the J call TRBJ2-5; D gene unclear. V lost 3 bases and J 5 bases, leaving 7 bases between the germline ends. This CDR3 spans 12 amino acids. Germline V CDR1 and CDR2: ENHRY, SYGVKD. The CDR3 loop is CAISDLMETQYF. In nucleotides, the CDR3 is TGTGCCATCAGTGATCTGATGGAGACCCAGTACTTC.

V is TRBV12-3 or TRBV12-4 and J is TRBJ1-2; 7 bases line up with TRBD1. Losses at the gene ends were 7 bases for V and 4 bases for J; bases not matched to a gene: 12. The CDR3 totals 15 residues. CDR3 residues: CASTIEGAMAYGYTF. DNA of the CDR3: TGTGCCAGCACCATCGAGGGGGCCATGGCCTATGGCTACACCTTC.

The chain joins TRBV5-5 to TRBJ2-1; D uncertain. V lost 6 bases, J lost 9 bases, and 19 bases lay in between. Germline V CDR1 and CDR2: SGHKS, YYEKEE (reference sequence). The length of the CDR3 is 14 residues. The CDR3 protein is CASTFSLGYLEQFF. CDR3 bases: TGTGCCAGCACCTTCTCGCTGGGCTATCTTGAGCAGTTCTTC.

The CDR3 reads CASSSSSTGGNEQFF. CDR3 nucleotides: TGTGCCAGCAGCTCCTCTAGTACAGGGGGCAATGAGCAGTTCTTC. The chain joins TRBV7-6 to TRBJ2-1; 8 nucleotides line up with TRBD1. V lost 4 bases to trimming and J lost 6 bases; unmatched junction nucleotides: 8. Germline loops: CDR1 SGHVS, CDR2 FNYEAQ. The length of the CDR3 is 15 residues.

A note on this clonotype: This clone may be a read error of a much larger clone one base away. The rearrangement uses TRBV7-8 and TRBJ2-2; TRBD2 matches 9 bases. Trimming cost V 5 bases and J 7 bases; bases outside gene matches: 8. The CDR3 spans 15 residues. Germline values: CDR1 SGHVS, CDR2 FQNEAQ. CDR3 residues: CASSPPGGRVGELFF. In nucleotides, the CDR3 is TGTGCCAGCAGCCCCCCAGGCGGGAGGGTCGGGGAGCTGTTTTTT.

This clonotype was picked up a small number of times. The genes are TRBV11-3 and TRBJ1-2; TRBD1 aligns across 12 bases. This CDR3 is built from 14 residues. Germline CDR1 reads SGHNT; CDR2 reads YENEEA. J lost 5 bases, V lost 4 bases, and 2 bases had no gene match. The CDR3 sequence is CASSSGQGAYGYTF. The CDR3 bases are TGTGCCAGCAGCTCGGGACAGGGGGCGTATGGCTACACCTTC.

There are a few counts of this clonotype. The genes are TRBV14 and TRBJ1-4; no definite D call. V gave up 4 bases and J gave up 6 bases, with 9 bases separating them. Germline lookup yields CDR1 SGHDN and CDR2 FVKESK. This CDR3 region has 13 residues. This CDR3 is CASSPVTYEKLFF. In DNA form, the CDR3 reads TGTGCCAGCAGCCCAGTTACCTATGAAAAACTGTTTTTT.

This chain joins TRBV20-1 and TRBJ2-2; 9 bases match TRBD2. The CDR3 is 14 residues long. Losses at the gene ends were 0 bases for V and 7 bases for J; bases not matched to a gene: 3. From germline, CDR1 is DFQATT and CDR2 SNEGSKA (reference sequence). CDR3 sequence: CSARDSGGIGELFF. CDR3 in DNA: TGCAGTGCTAGAGATAGCGGGGGTATCGGGGAGCTGTTTTTT.

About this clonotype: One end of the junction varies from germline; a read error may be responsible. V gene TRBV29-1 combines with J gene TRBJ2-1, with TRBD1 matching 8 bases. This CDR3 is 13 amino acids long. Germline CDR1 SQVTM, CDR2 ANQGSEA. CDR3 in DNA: TGTAGCGTACCGACAGGGGAAATCAATGAGCAGTTCTTC. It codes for CSVPTGEINEQFF.